The 18 T cell receptor beta chains given below trace back to one sample, sequenced in a study of response to subunit inactivated influenza vaccine. MiXCR was run by TCRdb on the RT-PCR reads, yielding one entry per CDR3 protein. The sample includes about 650,000 distinct CDR3 sequences, about 14% of them seen just once. The input for sequencing was PBMCs from blood, taken 14 days before vaccination. These receptors were obtained from a man aged 50 to 60 who received an inactivated influenza vaccine.

In its sample, this clonotype was seen many times. The rearrangement joins TRBV7-9 to TRBJ1-1; tentative D call: TRBD1 (6 bases). There are 15 residues in the CDR3. The germline V gene has CDR1 SEHNR and CDR2 FQNEAQ (reference sequence). Between the trimmed V and J ends, which lost 1 base and 5 bases, there was a span of 14 bases. The CDR3 sequence: CASSLGQGPGTEAFF. The CDR3 nucleotides read TGTGCCAGCAGCTTAGGCCAGGGGCCGGGTACTGAAGCTTTCTTT.

J is TRBJ2-6 and V is TRBV27; D gene ambiguous. This CDR3 is built from 18 residues. The germline V gene encodes CDR1 MNHEY and CDR2 SMNVEV (reference sequence). Trimming stripped 7 bases from V and 0 bases from J, with 19 bases between. DNA of the CDR3: TGTGCCAGCACCCTACGGCTGGTATCGGACTCTGGGGCCAACGTCCTGACTTTC. Translated: CASTLRLVSDSGANVLTF.

This clonotype was observed a handful of times. The V and J genes are TRBV7-8 and TRBJ1-5, with no clear D. Trimming stripped 1 base from V and 10 bases from J, with 17 bases between. Germline CDR1 and CDR2: SGHVS and FQNEAQ. This CDR3 region has 15 residues. The CDR3 reads CASSLDIWGMRPQHF. CDR3 nucleotides: TGTGCCAGCAGCTTAGATATTTGGGGTATGAGACCCCAGCATTTT.

The chain is built from TRBV10-3 and TRBJ2-3; D gene unclear. Trimming left V 3 bases short and J 5 bases short, with 15 bases between. The CDR3 runs to 15 residues. Germline lookup yields CDR1 ENHRY and CDR2 SYGVKD. CDR3 sequence: CAISDLLQSVDTQYF. The CDR3 nucleotides are TGTGCCATCAGTGACCTTCTACAGAGCGTAGATACGCAGTATTTT.

CDR3 region: CASSIGTPGADTQYF. As DNA, the CDR3 is TGTGCCAGCAGCATCGGGACCCCCGGGGCCGATACGCAGTATTTT. The rearrangement uses TRBV11-1 and TRBJ2-3; D is tentatively TRBD1 or TRBD2 (5 bases each). Germline-derived CDR1 and CDR2 are SGHAT and FQDESV (reference sequence). V was pared by 5 bases and J by 6 bases, with 18 bases between. The CDR3 is 15 residues long.

This clonotype occurred a few times. The chain's CDR3 is CASSSYLSGGPETQYF. The CDR3 DNA sequence: TGTGCCAGCAGCTCTTACCTGAGCGGGGGCCCTGAGACCCAGTACTTC. The J gene is TRBJ2-5, the V gene TRBV5-6; 8 nucleotides agree with TRBD2. This CDR3 is built from 16 residues. Germline V gene data show CDR1 as SGHDT and CDR2 as YYEEEE. The V segment lost 3 bases and the J segment 5 bases; nucleotides outside the gene matches: 12. Drawing the rest from reference TRBV5-6 and TRBJ2-5, the complete variable domain is DAGVTQSPTHLIKTRGQQVTLRCSPKSGHDTVSWYQQALGQGPQFIFQYYEEEERQRGNFPDRFSGHQFPNYSSELNVNALLLGDSALYLCASSSYLSGGPETQYFGPGTRLLVL.

This clonotype was counted many times. The chain has TRBV11-2 and TRBJ2-1; D possibly corresponds to TRBD1 (5 bases). Trimming shortened V by 8 bases and J by 4 bases, and 9 bases separated the two germline ends. Germline lookup yields CDR1 SGHAT and CDR2 FQNNGV. CDR3 length: 12 residues. The DNA for the CDR3 is TGTGCCAGCGGGGCTGAATACAATGAGCAGTTCTTC. The encoded protein is CASGAEYNEQFF. The full variable domain, rest sourced from reference TRBV11-2 and TRBJ2-1, is EAGVAQSPRYKIIEKRQSVAFWCNPISGHATLYWYQQILGQGPKLLIQFQNNGVVDDSQLPKDRFSAERLKGVDSTLKIQPAKLEDSAVYLCASGAEYNEQFFGPGTRLTVL.

The rearrangement uses TRBV28 and TRBJ2-7, with D possibly being TRBD1 (5 bases). The V end lost 1 base, the J end lost 3 bases, and 13 bases lay between the germline ends. Germline CDR1 and CDR2: MDHEN and SYDVKM. This CDR3 has 15 residues. CDR3 region: CASSLSTGGLYEQYF. In DNA form, the CDR3 reads TGTGCCAGCAGTTTATCTACAGGCGGCCTCTACGAGCAGTACTTC.

This chain uses TRBV12-3 or TRBV12-4 with TRBJ1-5, with unresolved D. The V gene lost 2 bases and the J gene lost 5 bases, with 7 bases spanning the gap. This CDR3 has 13 amino acids. The CDR3 region is CASSLTVHQPQHF. For the CDR3, the DNA is TGTGCCAGCAGTTTAACAGTTCATCAGCCCCAGCATTTT.

V gene TRBV2 combines with J gene TRBJ2-7; D gene ambiguous. The germline gives CDR1 SNHLY, CDR2 FYNNEI. CDR3 size: 14 residues. The V gene lost 2 bases and the J gene lost 5 bases, with 13 bases spanning the gap. In DNA, the CDR3 is TGTGCCAGCAGTGAATTTAGGGCAGGCCACGAGCAGTACTTC. It translates to CASSEFRAGHEQYF.

The chain combines TRBV7-2 with TRBJ1-4; TRBD1 is a possible D gene (5 bases). CDR3 size: 15 residues. V lost 0 bases to trimming and J lost 3 bases, with 8 bases between them. CDR1 SGHTA and CDR2 FQGNSA come from the germline V gene. This CDR3 is CASSLAGAPNEKLFF. The DNA of the CDR3 is TGTGCCAGCAGCTTAGCAGGGGCTCCTAATGAAAAACTGTTTTTT.

This clonotype was counted ten times or more. This chain uses TRBV12-3 or TRBV12-4 with TRBJ2-2, with 9 bases lining up with TRBD2. The junction had 7 bases not matched to a gene; V was cut back by 3 bases and J by 5 bases. The CDR3 totals 16 residues. The CDR3 reads CASSFGLAGLTGELFF. In DNA form, the CDR3 reads TGTGCCAGCAGTTTTGGGCTAGCGGGATTAACCGGGGAGCTGTTTTTT.

The chain uses TRBV11-2 and TRBJ2-3; TRBD2 agrees at 7 bases. The J segment lost 4 bases and the V segment lost 5 bases, leaving 12 bases of the junction unmatched. The CDR3 runs to 16 residues. The V gene's germline CDR1 is SGHAT and CDR2 FQNNGV. The DNA of the CDR3 is TGTGCCAGCAGCCCAAATGGGGCGGGAGACGCAGATACGCAGTATTTT. Its protein is CASSPNGAGDADTQYF.

The gene calls are TRBV7-8 and TRBJ1-5; D unclear. Germline V gene lookup returns CDR1 SGHVS and CDR2 FQNEAQ. CDR3 size: 16 residues. Trimming removed 3 bases from V and 0 bases from J, with 12 bases in between. CDR3 DNA: TGTGCCAGCAGCTTCGGCGGACCTATTAGCAATCAGCCCCAGCATTTT. The encoded protein is CASSFGGPISNQPQHF. Filled out from reference TRBV7-8 and TRBJ1-5, the complete variable domain reads GAGVSQSPRYKVAKRGQDVALRCDPISGHVSLFWYQQALGQGPEFLTYFQNEAQLDKSGLPSDRFFAERPEGSVSTLKIQRTQQEDSAVYLCASSFGGPISNQPQHFGDGTRLSIL.

CDR3 sequence reads: CASSPGVAGHTDTQYF. CDR3 DNA sequence: TGTGCCAGCAGCCCCGGAGTAGCGGGCCACACAGATACGCAGTATTTT. The chain is built from TRBV6-1 and TRBJ2-3, with 7 bases fitting TRBD2. Germline loops: CDR1 MNHNS, CDR2 SASEGT. The CDR3 spans 16 residues. The V gene end was trimmed by 6 bases and the J gene end by 2 bases; junction bases not matched to a gene: 11.

This clonotype was seen a handful of times. The chain couples TRBV29-1 to TRBJ2-3, with 7 bases lining up with TRBD1. This CDR3 comprises 14 residues. Germline V CDR1 and CDR2: SQVTM, ANQGSEA. V was clipped by 3 bases and J by 4 bases; unmatched bases: 7. As DNA, the CDR3 is TGCAGCGTTGAGGGTGGACAGGTGGCAGATACGCAGTATTTT. Translation gives CSVEGGQVADTQYF.

The chain carries TRBV9 and TRBJ2-1; 8 bases agree with TRBD2. J gave up 0 bases and V 0 bases, and 5 bases lay outside the gene matches. Germline CDR1 and CDR2: SGDLS and YYNGEE. CDR3 length equals 17 residues. CDR3 region: CASSVGLSGSSYNEQFF. For the CDR3, the DNA is TGTGCCAGCAGCGTAGGACTCAGCGGGAGCTCCTACAATGAGCAGTTCTTC.

This clonotype was counted ten times or more. The rearrangement links TRBV4-2 to TRBJ2-7; the D gene is possibly TRBD2 (6 bases). Germline V gene sequence: CDR1 LGHNA, CDR2 YNFKEQ. V lost 5 bases and J 4 bases, leaving 21 bases between the germline ends. The CDR3 consists of 16 residues. Here the CDR3 DNA reads TGTGCCAGCAGCTCCCAGTGGGACGGGAGTAGTTACGAGCAGTACTTC. Translated: CASSSQWDGSSYEQYF.